This paragraph covers one T cell receptor (beta chain) sequence. Its target is not known. A read error may produce the germline difference seen at one junction end. TCRalpha and TCRbeta libraries used 5'RACE with constant-segment primers and UMIs. TCRdb reanalysed the 5' RACE reads using MiXCR and keeps one entry per CDR3 protein. Of roughly 300,000 distinct CDR3 sequences detected, roughly 13% appear once; the ten largest clones hold 22%. The entry originates in a study of T-cell memory formation after mild COVID-19. Findings and limits, study-wide: Cross-reactive memory appears to have joined, as suggested by some responding clones showing up in pre-infection memory.

The CDR3 loop spans 10 amino acids. Germline assignment: CDR1 SNHLY and CDR2 FYNNEI. The TCR originated in a man between 18 and 35 years old who had mild COVID-19 (a few samples of this study predate the infection). Cell type and time point are not known. The sample comprised PBMCs or a T cell subset sorted from them (not recorded which). This rearrangement joins TRBV2 to TRBJ1-1; D uncertain. DNA of the CDR3: TGTGCCAGCGGGGTAGTGCCAGCGGCCTTT. Translating it yields CASGVVPAAF.